This TCR beta chain emerged from a study of beta chain features in type 1 diabetes. Notes on the study in general: When VDJ junctions were examined, type 1 diabetes patients showed fewer insertions and more deletions. Across all four CD4+ subsets, people with type 1 diabetes showed modestly shorter TCRB CDR3s.

Concerning this clone itself: Its antigen is unknown.

Populations obtained by sorting all exceeded 98% purity. V lost 0 bases, J lost 4 bases, and 11 bases lay in between. CDR1 is SGHKS and CDR2 is YYEKEE in the germline V gene (reference sequence). This CDR3 is 14 amino acids long. What was sequenced were expressed TCRB transcripts, since all of the isolated RNA had been reverse transcribed. Profiled with immunoSEQ multiplex PCR; TCRdb holds only in-frame clones, not every one. The table has about 320,000 clones, around 15% seen once. Sample: central memory CD4+ T cells from blood. The sequence was collected from a young man in good health. The V and J genes are TRBV5-5 and TRBJ2-7; a possible D gene is TRBD2 (5 bases). CDR3 sequence reads: CASSLGPSGYEQYV. CDR3 bases: TGTGCCAGCAGCTTGGGACCCTCGGGATACGAGCAGTACGTC.